This note documents a single TCR beta chain sequence. Its antigen is currently unknown. These data belong to a study of T cell responses to AZD1222 COVID-19 vaccine. Study-wide background: Samples with a second dose at about 4 or about 12 weeks were pooled together. Study-level points and caveats: There were mostly white British donors and more females than males, and clonal diversity was possibly underestimated. The span of vaccine-associated CD4 TCRs extended across spike, with dominance at 160-218 and 743-854. Reportedly, close to half of spike-specific TCRs are directed against unmutated variant regions.

Generated by immunoSEQ multiplex PCR, the TCRdb table keeps only in-frame clones and is missing some. The top ten hold 2.8% of the sample, which has about 130,000 clones, roughly nine tenths seen once. CDR3 length: 15 amino acids. After removal of 4 bases from V and 4 bases from J, the junction contained 6 bases not matched to a gene. Germline V gene lookup returns CDR1 SGHVS and CDR2 FQNEAQ. The source material was peripheral blood, sampled on day 0 of AZD1222 vaccination. The clonotype originates from an adult in good health. This chain uses TRBV7-8 with TRBJ1-3, with 8 nucleotides matching TRBD1. In DNA form, the CDR3 reads TGTGCCAGCAGCTCCAGGACAGGGCCCGGAAACACCATATATTTT. Its protein is CASSSRTGPGNTIYF.